Following are 13 T cell receptor beta chains from one sample sequenced in a study of T cells in Graves' hyperthyroidism and ophthalmopathy. The TCR beta CDR3 regions underwent amplification using RNA transcripts as the source. RT-PCR in the first round (using the HTBI primer set) targeted the TCR CDR3. MiXCR was run by TCRdb on the multiplex PCR reads, yielding one entry per CDR3 protein. The table records a few hundred thousand distinct CDR3 sequences, just under 25% of them present only once. Input material: blood. These receptors all come from a man aged 50 or older with Graves' hyperthyroidism.

This clonotype has at least ten counts. The V gene is TRBV11-2, the J gene TRBJ2-5; D is ambiguous. The V gene's germline CDR1 is SGHAT and CDR2 FQNNGV. The CDR3 loop spans 14 amino acids. With 3 bases removed from V and 4 bases from J, the gap between germline ends came to 12 bases. CDR3 sequence: CASSFSEGRETQYF. Written as DNA, the CDR3 is TGTGCCAGCAGCTTCTCTGAAGGTCGAGAGACCCAGTACTTC.

This clonotype was detected only once. CDR3 sequence reads: CSAGREWTDTQYF. The CDR3 DNA sequence: TGCAGTGCGGGCAGGGAATGGACAGATACGCAGTATTTT. This chain connects TRBV20-1 to TRBJ2-3; possibly TRBD1 for D (5 bases). The CDR3 runs to 13 residues. With 6 bases removed from V and 3 bases from J, the gap between germline ends came to 13 bases. Germline lookup yields CDR1 DFQATT and CDR2 SNEGSKA (reference sequence).

A few counts support this clonotype. The CDR3: CASSLGAYSNQPQHF. CDR3 in DNA: TGCGCCAGCAGCTTGGGAGCTTATAGCAATCAGCCCCAGCATTTT. This chain uses TRBV5-1 with TRBJ1-5; D ambiguous. Trimming stripped 0 bases from V and 0 bases from J, with 7 bases between. CDR3 length: 15 residues. Germline CDR1 reads SGHRS; CDR2 reads YFSETQ.

This sequence joins TRBV2 and TRBJ2-3; TRBD2 agrees at 8 bases. Germline assignment: CDR1 SNHLY and CDR2 FYNNEI. V shed 6 bases and J 4 bases; nucleotides not matched to a gene: 18. The CDR3 runs 18 residues. CDR3: CASSLLKSGSGKADTQYF. In nucleotides, the CDR3 is TGTGCCAGCAGCTTACTTAAATCGGGTAGCGGGAAGGCAGATACGCAGTATTTT.

Only a few counts were recorded for this clonotype. The chain employs TRBV12-3 or TRBV12-4 and TRBJ2-7; possibly TRBD1 or TRBD2 for D (5 bases each). The CDR3 runs 14 residues. V lost 10 bases, J lost 3 bases, and 19 bases lay in between. The CDR3 is CATGEGTAIYEQYF. The CDR3 DNA follows: TGTGCCACCGGTGAAGGGACGGCAATCTACGAGCAGTACTTC.

With regard to this clonotype: The junction does not match germline at one end; this may be a read error. The chain is built from TRBV2 and TRBJ2-1; a possible D gene is TRBD1 (7 bases). The germline CDR1 and CDR2 sequences are SNHLY and FYNNEI. CDR3 length: 14 amino acids. The CDR3, as DNA: TGTGCCAGCCCGGAGGGGGCCAACTACAACGAGCAGTTCTTC. Protein: CASPEGANYNEQFF.

CDR3 loop: CATTSGGMSYEQYF. In DNA, the CDR3 is TGTGCCACCACCTCAGGGGGCATGAGCTACGAGCAGTACTTC. This chain joins TRBV10-3 and TRBJ2-7, with 8 bases fitting TRBD1. Trimming cost V 10 bases and J 3 bases; bases outside gene matches: 11. In germline, CDR1 is ENHRY, CDR2 SYGVKD. This CDR3 comprises 14 residues.

This chain connects TRBV20-1 to TRBJ2-3; maybe TRBD2 (6 bases). The CDR3 is 14 residues long. The germline V gene has CDR1 DFQATT and CDR2 SNEGSKA (reference sequence). V shed 5 bases and J shed 0 bases, with 12 bases lying between them. CDR3 coding DNA: TGCAGTGCTTTAGCGGTAAGAAGCACAGATACGCAGTATTTT. Amino acids: CSALAVRSTDTQYF.

The V call is TRBV30, the J call TRBJ1-1, with D unclear. V lost 3 bases, J lost 3 bases, and 11 bases lay in between. There are 13 residues in the CDR3. The germline gives CDR1 GTSNPN, CDR2 SVGIG (reference sequence). The CDR3 sequence: CAWSDARHTEAFF. CDR3 nucleotides: TGTGCCTGGAGCGACGCGAGACACACTGAAGCTTTCTTT.

The chain uses TRBV27 and TRBJ2-2; D is possibly TRBD2 (6 bases). Trimming took off 7 bases at V and 1 base at J, with 13 bases between the two ends. Germline V gene lookup returns CDR1 MNHEY and CDR2 SMNVEV (reference sequence). The CDR3 contains 15 residues. As DNA, the CDR3 is TGTGCCAGCACCCCGGCTAGCGTGAACACCGGGGAGCTGTTTTTT. This sequence encodes CASTPASVNTGELFF.

This clonotype was found once. The chain has TRBV19 and TRBJ2-7; no firm D call. Germline loops: CDR1 LNHDA, CDR2 SQIVND (reference sequence). This CDR3 has 13 residues. Trimming pared 4 bases from V and 2 bases from J, leaving 9 bases between. The CDR3 here is CASSTQVTYEQYF. The CDR3 DNA is TGTGCCAGTAGTACTCAGGTGACCTACGAGCAGTACTTC.

In its sample, this clonotype was seen many times. The V call is TRBV6-1, the J call TRBJ2-5, with 8 bases fitting TRBD1. Germline-derived CDR1 and CDR2 are MNHNS and SASEGT. J was trimmed by 4 bases and V by 8 bases; bases with no gene match: 9. This CDR3 has 14 amino acids. The CDR3 is CASSQTGDAETQYF. The CDR3 coding sequence is TGTGCCAGCTCCCAGACAGGGGACGCAGAGACCCAGTACTTC.

For the CDR3, the DNA is TGTGCCAGCAGTTTAGGAGGGTATTGGGAGACCCAGTACTTC. This codes for CASSLGGYWETQYF. This sequence joins TRBV12-3 or TRBV12-4 and TRBJ2-5, with D maybe TRBD2 (5 bases). This CDR3 comprises 14 residues. V lost 1 base and J 5 bases, leaving 11 bases between the germline ends.